The source of this T cell receptor beta chain is a study of blood T cell repertoires in COVID-19. Study-wide context: From T cells, B-cell-depleted T cells, or PBMCs came the material, which was cDNA or gDNA.

The germline gives CDR1 MNHNY, CDR2 SVGAGI (reference sequence). This CDR3 comprises 15 residues. V lost 6 bases to trimming and J lost 10 bases; unmatched junction nucleotides: 9. Profiling relied on immunoSEQ multiplex PCR, and the TCRdb table lists in-frame clones only, not all of them. The sample records about 73,000 clones, about four fifths being singletons. Source material: peripheral blood. The chain has TRBV6-6 and TRBJ2-1; 13 bases map to TRBD2. The TCR originated in a woman aged 55-70 years with acute or convalescent COVID-19. CDR3 in DNA: TGTGCCAGCAGCCCCCGGACTAGCGGGAGTGAAGAGCAGTTCTTC. Translation gives CASSPRTSGSEEQFF.